The T cell receptor (beta chain) described here comes from a study of graft-versus-host responses after intestinal transplantation. Across the whole study: Anti-thymocyte globulin induction preceded three to four years of tacrolimus and steroid maintenance in all recipients. Overall study results and limits: Graft-versus-host to host-versus-graft clonal ratios in allografts were high in patients with graft-donor T cell macrochimerism. Circulating GvH clones peaking coincided with falling HvG clones soon after transplant. GvH clones surfaced in recipient marrow, some emerging earlier in ileum or blood.

Germline V gene lookup returns CDR1 SNHLY and CDR2 FYNNEI. Trimming removed 5 bases from V and 2 bases from J, with 4 bases in between. This CDR3 is built from 11 residues. Concerning this clone: Antigen unknown.

Method: immunoSEQ multiplex PCR; TCRdb's copy keeps in-frame clones and lacks some. The data hold some 100,000 clones, with approximately 92% observed a single time. Material: unstimulated CD8+ T cells sorted from spleen or lymph node cells, obtained before transplant. The TCR comes from a human donor who was the organ donor for an intestinal transplant. This sequence joins TRBV2 and TRBJ2-7; D is unclear. The CDR3 is CASSPAYEQYF. As DNA, the CDR3 is TGTGCCAGCAGTCCGGCCTACGAGCAGTACTTC.